This record concerns one TCR beta chain sequence. Its antigen is currently unknown. This sample was included in a study of T cell repertoires in cytomegalovirus infection. Overall study context: HLA-C-restricted CMV epitopes, recently identified, and well-studied HLA-B-restricted ones were used by the study. Shared public TCR beta signatures pointed to both CMV infection and a matching HLA type. Overall study results and limits: CMV carriers with the relevant HLA were identified by cumulative public TCR beta family frequency. Dominant in the ex vivo response were TCR beta clonotypes restricted by HLA-C and specific for CMV.

V dropped 4 bases and J dropped 2 bases, with 21 bases sitting between them. Germline CDR1 and CDR2: SGHRS and YFSETQ. This CDR3 is 17 amino acids long. TCRdb called the reads again in MiXCR, with one record for every CDR3 protein. The table includes fewer than 1,000,000 distinct CDR3 sequences, about 33% detected once. This sequence joins TRBV5-1 and TRBJ1-1; D not certain. This TCR derives from a human donor in good health (CMV status not recorded). Some clones in this sample may be carry-over from other donors' samples. The starting material was cultured CD8+ T cells from PBMCs, obtained from culture after CMV antigen stimulation. CDR3 in DNA: TGCGCCAGCAGCCCCGACGGTTGGCCGGGAATAAACACTGAAGCTTTCTTT. This sequence encodes CASSPDGWPGINTEAFF.